The rows below give T cell receptor beta chains drawn from one sample of a study of T cells in Graves' hyperthyroidism and ophthalmopathy. MiXCR was run by TCRdb on the multiplex PCR reads, yielding one entry per CDR3 protein. The sample has approximately 600,000 distinct CDR3 sequences, 20% seen once. The material sequenced was blood. These TCRs come from a man aged 25 to 40 with Graves' ophthalmopathy. Each CDR3 is given with its conserved first and last residue. Fields, in order: D gene, J gene, CDR3 length, V gene, clone size, CDR3 protein, CDR3 DNA. D genes are given only for firm matches. Only part of the rows carry a size: once, few, many, or a class if the clone is expanded.

>.|TRBJ1-1|13|TRBV30|.
CAWSRAMNTEAFF
TGTGCCTGGAGTAGGGCTATGAACACTGAAGCTTTCTTT
>TRBD1|TRBJ2-1|18|TRBV19|few
CASSDSGTALRSYNEQFF
TGTGCCAGTAGTGACTCCGGGACAGCGCTCCGGTCCTACAATGAGCAGTTCTTC
>TRBD2|TRBJ2-1|18|TRBV28|many
CASSVPRLIAGGYAEQFF
TGTGCCAGCAGTGTCCCCCGGTTAATAGCGGGAGGGTACGCTGAGCAGTTCTTC
>.|TRBJ2-2|15|TRBV12-3/TRBV12-4|many
CASSLGGATTGELFF
TGTGCCAGCAGTTTAGGGGGAGCGACCACCGGGGAGCTGTTTTTT
>TRBD1|TRBJ2-1|15|TRBV11-2|few
CASSVNRGQYNEQFF
TGTGCCAGCAGCGTAAACAGGGGGCAATACAATGAGCAGTTCTTC
>.|TRBJ2-3|13|TRBV5-6|few
CASSMHITDTQYF
TGTGCCAGCAGCATGCATATCACAGATACGCAGTATTTT
>.|TRBJ2-7|16|TRBV28|few
CASSGPLGGPSYEQYF
TGTGCCAGCAGTGGCCCCCTTGGGGGGCCCTCCTACGAGCAGTACTTC
>TRBD1|TRBJ1-4|18|TRBV5-1|few
CASSLGGTEKATNEKLFF
TGCGCCAGCAGCTTGGGGGGGACAGAGAAAGCAACTAATGAAAAACTGTTTTTT
>.|TRBJ2-7|12|TRBV7-8|many
CAGGTSSYEQYF
TGTGCCGGCGGGACCAGCTCCTACGAGCAGTACTTC
>.|TRBJ2-7|13|TRBV30|.
CAWGQGYLYEQYF
TGTGCCTGGGGGCAGGGTTACCTCTACGAGCAGTACTTC
>TRBD2|TRBJ2-1|15|TRBV7-9|.
CASSDTREREYEQFF
TGTGCCAGCAGCGATACGAGAGAGCGGGAGTATGAGCAGTTCTTC
>.|TRBJ2-1|10|TRBV2|many
CASSNNEQFF
TGTGCCAGCTCCAACAATGAGCAGTTCTTC
>TRBD2|TRBJ2-1|17|TRBV7-9|few
CASSQEGLGLVPQEQFF
TGCGCCAGCAGCCAAGAGGGCCTGGGACTAGTCCCGCAAGAGCAGTTCTTC
>TRBD1|TRBJ1-5|16|TRBV6-6|many
CASSTQGANSNQPQHF
TGTGCCAGCAGTACTCAGGGGGCGAATAGCAATCAGCCCCAGCATTTT
>TRBD2|TRBJ2-7|15|TRBV28|many
CASLSGGGEDYEQYF
TGTGCCAGCCTCTCCGGCGGGGGGGAGGACTACGAGCAGTACTTC
>TRBD2|TRBJ2-5|17|TRBV20-1|few
CSANPIGEGQRQETQYF
TGCAGTGCTAATCCTATAGGGGAGGGCCAAAGGCAAGAGACCCAGTACTTC
>.|TRBJ2-2|14|TRBV24-1|.
CATSDSPRSGELFF
TGTGCCACCAGTGATTCGCCCCGATCCGGGGAGCTGTTTTTT
>TRBD1|TRBJ2-3|15|TRBV9|few
CASSADREFADTQYF
TGTGCCAGCAGCGCAGACAGGGAGTTCGCAGATACGCAGTATTTT
>.|TRBJ2-2|16|TRBV9|few
CASSVPRDANTGELFF
TGTGCCAGCAGCGTCCCTCGGGACGCCAACACCGGGGAGCTGTTTTTT
>.|TRBJ1-5|14|TRBV28|many
CASYKILGNQPQHF
TGTGCCAGCTATAAGATTCTAGGCAATCAGCCCCAGCATTTT
>TRBD1|TRBJ2-7|13|TRBV20-1|.
CSARAGQVNEQYF
TGCAGTGCTAGGGCCGGACAGGTCAACGAGCAGTACTTC
>.|TRBJ1-1|13|TRBV3-1|.
CASSQDRGSEAFF
TGTGCCAGCAGCCAAGATAGAGGGTCGGAAGCTTTCTTT
>TRBD2|TRBJ2-7|17|TRBV6-5|few
CASSYSIGEGYSYEQYF
TGTGCCAGCAGTTACTCGATAGGGGAGGGATACTCCTACGAGCAGTACTTC
>TRBD2|TRBJ2-5|16|TRBV3-1|.
CASSSTKREPYETQYF
TGTGCCAGCAGCTCGACCAAGCGGGAGCCATATGAGACCCAGTACTTC
>TRBD1|TRBJ2-5|13|TRBV7-9|many
CASSGTEQETQYF
TGTGCCAGCAGCGGGACAGAACAAGAGACCCAGTACTTC
>.|TRBJ2-1|12|TRBV7-2|many
CASSPEVNEQFF
TGTGCCAGCAGCCCCGAGGTCAATGAGCAGTTCTTC
>TRBD2|TRBJ2-3|18|TRBV5-1|many
CASSEGVLAGVRTDTQYF
TGCGCCAGCAGCGAGGGGGTACTAGCGGGAGTTCGGACAGATACGCAGTATTTT
>.|TRBJ2-3|13|TRBV6-2/TRBV6-3|few
CASGPEGEFAQYF
TGTGCCAGCGGCCCCGAGGGAGAATTTGCGCAGTATTTT
>TRBD1|TRBJ2-7|14|TRBV20-1|.
CSAGSGTGLYEQYF
TGCAGTGCCGGCTCCGGGACAGGGCTCTACGAGCAGTACTTC
>.|TRBJ2-7|16|TRBV5-8|few
CASKATSATSSYEQYF
TGTGCCAGCAAGGCCACCTCGGCTACCAGCTCCTACGAGCAGTACTTC
>.|TRBJ2-5|10|TRBV6-1|.
CASSEGGRYF
TGTGCCAGCAGTGAAGGGGGGAGGTACTTC
>.|TRBJ2-2|14|TRBV5-5|few
CASSLGQGSGELFF
TGTGCCAGCAGCTTGGGGCAGGGGTCCGGGGAGCTGTTTTTT
>TRBD1|TRBJ2-7|13|TRBV5-1|many
CASSGQATYEQYF
TGCGCCAGCTCGGGACAGGCTACCTACGAGCAGTACTTC